This T cell receptor beta chain stems from a study of blood T cell repertoires in COVID-19. On the study more broadly: Sites in the United States, Italy and Spain provided acute and convalescent COVID-19 samples. From T cells, B-cell-depleted T cells, or PBMCs came the material, which was cDNA or gDNA.

Under the authors' procedure: The assay estimated nucleated cells by amplifying reference gene primers. The protocol was immunoSEQ multiplex PCR, while the TCRdb copy is restricted to in-frame clones and leaves out a portion. V and J calls and clone size are those listed in that table; D and trimming were worked out from the DNA. The sample shows some 99,000 clones, about 85% of them seen only once. Looked up from germline, CDR1 is SGHVS and CDR2 is FQNEAQ. The V end lost 7 bases, the J end lost 9 bases, and 16 bases lay between the germline ends. The CDR3 covers 14 residues. The receptor's source is a man aged 65-85 years with acute or convalescent COVID-19. Specimen: peripheral blood. The rearrangement links TRBV7-8 to TRBJ1-6; possible D gene TRBD1, 6 bases. DNA for the CDR3: TGTGCCAGCACCCCAACAGGGATGGGTTCACCCCTCCACTTT. Its translation is CASTPTGMGSPLHF. The full variable domain, completed using reference TRBV7-8 and TRBJ1-6, is GAGVSQSPRYKVAKRGQDVALRCDPISGHVSLFWYQQALGQGPEFLTYFQNEAQLDKSGLPSDRFFAERPEGSVSTLKIQRTQQEDSAVYLCASTPTGMGSPLHFGNGTRLTVT.